Following are 9 T cell receptor beta chains from one sample sequenced in a study of T cells in Graves' hyperthyroidism and ophthalmopathy. Regions amplified from RNA transcripts were the TCR beta CDR3 regions. The HTBI set primed first-round TCR CDR3 RT-PCR. Via MiXCR, TCRdb re-called the multiplex PCR reads, giving one row per CDR3 protein. The data show about 600,000 distinct CDR3 sequences, about 14% seen once. The sequencing input was blood. The receptor set was obtained from a woman under 30 with Graves' ophthalmopathy.

V and J are TRBV19 and TRBJ1-2, with D perhaps TRBD1 (6 bases). V lost 3 bases and J 14 bases, leaving 16 bases between the germline ends. The CDR3 is 12 amino acids. Germline lookup yields CDR1 LNHDA and CDR2 SQIVND (reference sequence). The CDR3 bases are TGTGCCAGTAGTATGTCGACAGGCGGGGATACCTTC. This encodes CASSMSTGGDTF.

This clonotype was detected many times. The genes are TRBV13 and TRBJ2-5; tentatively, D is TRBD1 (5 bases). Trimming stripped 5 bases from V and 7 bases from J, with 14 bases between. CDR1 PRHDT and CDR2 FYEKMQ come from the germline V gene (reference sequence). This CDR3 contains 13 residues. This CDR3 reads CASSEQGVGTQYF. The CDR3 DNA is TGTGCCAGCAGCGAGCAGGGCGTCGGGACCCAGTACTTC.

This clonotype was seen many times. The chain employs TRBV28 and TRBJ2-7; the D gene is possibly TRBD2 (5 bases). Trimming removed 7 bases at V and 3 bases at J, with 19 bases between. This CDR3 has 15 residues. In germline, CDR1 is MDHEN, CDR2 SYDVKM. The CDR3 sequence: CASTPFSEMNYEQYF. DNA of the CDR3: TGTGCCAGCACCCCATTTAGCGAAATGAACTACGAGCAGTACTTC.

There are many counts of this clonotype. V is TRBV7-9 and J is TRBJ2-1; unclear D gene. The CDR3 has 15 amino acids. Trimming pared 1 base from V and 8 bases from J, leaving 15 bases between. The germline V gene has CDR1 SEHNR and CDR2 FQNEAQ (reference sequence). The CDR3 loop reads CASSLEVGMIDEQFF. The CDR3 coding sequence is TGTGCCAGCAGCTTAGAGGTGGGAATGATCGATGAGCAGTTCTTC. Based on the CDR3 plus reference TRBV7-9 and TRBJ2-1, the full variable domain is DTGVSQNPRHKITKRGQNVTFRCDPISEHNRLYWYRQTLGQGPEFLTYFQNEAQLEKSRLLSDRFSAERPKGSFSTLEIQRTEQGDSAMYLCASSLEVGMIDEQFFGPGTRLTVL.

This clonotype was seen many times. The chain links TRBV12-3 or TRBV12-4 to TRBJ1-4; D is unclear. The V end lost 7 bases, the J end lost 8 bases, and 8 bases lay between the germline ends. The length of the CDR3 is 11 residues. The CDR3 spells CASTPGEKLFF. CDR3 coding DNA: TGTGCCAGCACCCCGGGCGAAAAACTGTTTTTT.

In its sample, this clonotype was seen many times. The V gene is TRBV7-9, the J gene TRBJ1-2; 7 bases are a match to TRBD1. The CDR3 sequence is 13 residues long. J lost 4 bases, V lost 5 bases, and 4 bases had no gene match. CDR1 and CDR2 (germline): SEHNR, FQNEAQ (reference sequence). CDR3 coding DNA: TGTGCCAGCAGCATAGGGGGCAGCTATGGCTACACCTTC. It is translated as CASSIGGSYGYTF.

This clonotype was detected a few times. The V call is TRBV7-8, the J call TRBJ1-5; 10 bases are a match to TRBD1. Germline values: CDR1 SGHVS, CDR2 FQNEAQ. The CDR3 covers 15 residues. V lost 3 bases to trimming and J lost 7 bases; unmatched junction nucleotides: 6. CDR3 region: CASSFPGTGAQPQHF. DNA for the CDR3: TGTGCCAGCAGCTTTCCCGGGACAGGGGCCCAGCCCCAGCATTTT.

The rearrangement links TRBV11-2 to TRBJ2-3; 11 nucleotides match TRBD2. V shed 3 bases, J shed 3 bases, and the junction held 11 bases outside the gene matches. The CDR3 runs 18 residues. Germline lookup yields CDR1 SGHAT and CDR2 FQNNGV. CDR3 sequence: CASSFGTLAGGGTDTQYF. DNA of the CDR3: TGTGCCAGCAGCTTCGGGACATTAGCGGGAGGGGGAACAGATACGCAGTATTTT.

This clonotype was detected ten times or more. This sequence joins TRBV6-1 and TRBJ1-4; D remains ambiguous. The CDR3 covers 15 residues. The V end lost 6 bases, the J end lost 4 bases, and 15 bases lay between the germline ends. CDR1 is MNHNS and CDR2 is SASEGT in the germline V gene. Here the CDR3 DNA reads TGTGCCAGCAGCTTGCAAGCAGCGAATAATGAAAAACTGTTTTTT. Translation gives CASSLQAANNEKLFF.